This T cell receptor beta chain was identified during a study of T cell responses to AZD1222 COVID-19 vaccine. Trimming removed 4 bases from V and 3 bases from J, with 15 bases in between. Germline values: CDR1 SGHDN, CDR2 FVKESK. CDR3 length: 15 amino acids. Study-level points and caveats: Among AZD1222 vaccinees, only five to seven were seropositive at baseline. A reported finding is that nearly half of spike-specific TCRs target unmutated variant regions. Among the donors, most were white British and more were female, and clonal diversity was possibly underestimated. There were vaccine-associated CD4 TCRs across spike, dominant at 160-218 and 743-854.

Comment on this clone: No antigen is known for it.

The protocol was immunoSEQ multiplex PCR, while the TCRdb copy is restricted to in-frame clones and leaves out a portion. In the table there are more than 150,000 clones, around 92% of which are singletons. The starting material was peripheral blood, obtained 28 days after the second AZD1222 dose. The V gene is TRBV14, the J gene TRBJ1-1, with D uncertain. The TCR was taken from an adult who received the AZD1222 COVID-19 vaccine. Here the CDR3 reads CASSRETRRYTEAFF. DNA for the CDR3: TGTGCCAGCAGCCGCGAAACTCGACGGTACACTGAAGCTTTCTTT.